This T cell receptor (beta chain) was captured in a study of blood T cell repertoires in COVID-19. The overall study: Acute and convalescent COVID-19 samples came from the United States, Italy and Spain. In each case, the material was cDNA or gDNA derived from T cells, B-cell-depleted T cells, or PBMCs.

Original processing methods: Reference gene primer amplification gave estimated nucleated cell counts. Sequencing was performed with immunoSEQ multiplex PCR; in TCRdb, only in-frame clones are kept and a portion is missing. D and trimming were read from the DNA, whereas the V and J calls and clone size are those reported in that table. The table has about 180,000 clones, roughly 87% seen once. With V trimmed by 11 bases and J by 8 bases, 15 bases remained unmatched. The germline V gene has CDR1 LNHDA and CDR2 SQIVND (reference sequence). There are 14 residues in the CDR3. Sequences were obtained from peripheral blood. This TCR derives from a man younger than 35 who had recovered from COVID-19. This chain links TRBV19 with TRBJ1-2; TRBD1 matches at 9 bases. In nucleotides, the CDR3 is TGTGCCGGGTCCACAGGGGGCGCCGCTATGGGCTACACCTTC. Translation: CAGSTGGAAMGYTF.